This T cell receptor beta chain was sequenced in a study of blood T cell repertoires in COVID-19. Across the whole study: Samples taken during acute and convalescent COVID-19 were collected in the United States, Italy and Spain. From T cells, B-cell-depleted T cells, or PBMCs came the material, which was cDNA or gDNA.

Unmatched junction bases numbered 5, after V lost 4 bases and J lost 2 bases. The V gene's germline CDR1 is MNHEY and CDR2 SVGAGI. The CDR3 extends over 14 amino acids. Researchers sorted participants into cohorts using their self-reported clinical history. Assay: immunoSEQ multiplex PCR; the TCRdb copy retains only in-frame clones and omits some. The sample contains over 200,000 clones, around 88% of which appear only once. Sample: PBMCs or T cells enriched from blood (not recorded which). V usage is TRBV6-5 and J usage is TRBJ2-7; 7 positions agree with TRBD1. This TCR was sampled from a woman aged 35 to 49 with acute COVID-19. CDR3 in DNA: TGTGCCAGCAGTTCGGACAGGATAACCTACGAGCAGTACTTC. It specifies CASSSDRITYEQYF.